This T cell receptor beta chain was captured by sequencing in a study of blood T cells in healthy people across ages. The authors ran a second PCR of about 7 to 11 cycles using a sample-barcoded 5' primer and a J-beta primer mix. Every molecule of cDNA carried a tag from a template-switch adaptor with 12 random nucleotides. TCRdb ran MiXCR on the 5' RACE reads and lists one entry per CDR3 protein. The sample lists approximately 730,000 distinct CDR3 sequences, 50% to 65% occurring once. Trimming took off 4 bases at V and 5 bases at J, with 20 bases between the two ends. The CDR3 is 16 residues long. A minimum of 6.5 million PBMCs was isolated per sample. This clonotype has a count of ten or more. No antigen is known for it. Study-wide findings and caveats: The donors' CMV status was not determined, possibly confounding changes in expanded clonotypes.

This sequence originates from a man at least 80 years old in good health. The chain uses TRBV12-3 or TRBV12-4 and TRBJ2-5; maybe TRBD2 (6 bases). Sequenced sample: blood. CDR3 region: CASSSTLTGALETQYF. The CDR3 DNA follows: TGTGCCAGCAGTTCCACCCTCACGGGAGCATTGGAGACCCAGTACTTC.